Presented here are 30 T cell receptor beta chains from one specimen sequenced in a study of T cell responses to AZD1222 COVID-19 vaccine. Sequencing used immunoSEQ multiplex PCR; TCRdb keeps in-frame clones, though not all of them. The sample lists roughly 55,000 clones; roughly 87% were seen once. Material: peripheral blood, obtained on day 0 of AZD1222 vaccination. These receptors were collected from an adult in good health.

This clone appeared once. This chain joins TRBV6-5 and TRBJ1-2; D is perhaps TRBD1 (5 bases). With 7 bases removed from V and 6 bases from J, the gap between germline ends came to 21 bases. Germline CDR1 MNHEY, CDR2 SVGAGI. This CDR3 has 15 residues. CDR3 bases: TGTGCCAGCACCAAGGGGTCGGCCTACCCTAATGGCTACACCTTC. Translating gives CASTKGSAYPNGYTF.

The chain recombines TRBV10-1 with TRBJ1-1, with D tentatively TRBD1 (6 bases). V was trimmed by 6 bases and J by 1 base, leaving 9 bases between them. This CDR3 region has 13 residues. The germline V gene has CDR1 WNHNN and CDR2 SYGVQD (reference sequence). Here the CDR3 DNA reads TGCGCCAGCAGGGAGGACAGGAACACTGAAGCTTTCTTT. Residues: CASREDRNTEAFF.

The chain joins TRBV14 to TRBJ1-2, with unresolved D. The CDR3 consists of 11 residues. V was trimmed by 0 bases and J by 8 bases, leaving 4 bases between them. Per germline, CDR1 SGHDN and CDR2 FVKESK. The CDR3 is CASSQEKGYTF. In nucleotides, the CDR3 is TGTGCCAGCAGCCAAGAGAAAGGCTACACCTTC.

V gene TRBV19 combines with J gene TRBJ2-1; TRBD2 agrees at 7 bases. The CDR3 has 14 residues. The V segment lost 7 bases and the J segment 4 bases; nucleotides outside the gene matches: 7. CDR1 is LNHDA and CDR2 is SQIVND in the germline V gene (reference sequence). CDR3 in amino acids: CASTMGGNYNEQFF. The CDR3 nucleotides read TGTGCCAGTACCATGGGGGGGAATTACAATGAGCAGTTCTTC.

The V call is TRBV4-2, the J call TRBJ1-2; D may be TRBD1 (5 bases). The CDR3 length is 15 residues. Trimming took off 1 base at V and 4 bases at J, with 13 bases between the two ends. Per the germline V gene, CDR1 is LGHNA and CDR2 is YNFKEQ. The CDR3 DNA sequence: TGTGCCAGCAGCCAAGGCTTAGGGGAGAGCTATGGCTACACCTTC. Protein product: CASSQGLGESYGYTF.

The rearrangement uses TRBV18 and TRBJ1-4, with a possible D match to TRBD1 (5 bases). CDR3 size: 14 residues. V was cut by 3 bases and J by 5 bases, with 10 bases left in between. Germline V gives CDR1 KGHSH, CDR2 LQKENI. The CDR3 DNA reads TGTGCCAGCTCACCCCGGGACTCAAATGAAAAACTGTTTTTT. Translated, it gives CASSPRDSNEKLFF.

This clone was observed a single time. The chain joins TRBV5-4 to TRBJ2-5; D is perhaps TRBD1 (5 bases). Germline V lookup: CDR1 SGHNT, CDR2 YYREEE (reference sequence). The CDR3 covers 12 residues. V was clipped by 1 base and J by 5 bases, with 6 bases between them. The CDR3 nucleotides read TGTGCCAGCAGCTTGCCAGGGGAGACCCAGTACTTC. This encodes CASSLPGETQYF.

The chain combines TRBV19 with TRBJ1-2, with a tentative D call TRBD1 (5 bases). V was shortened by 7 bases and J by 3 bases, with 18 bases between the two germline ends. In germline, CDR1 is LNHDA, CDR2 SQIVND (reference sequence). CDR3 length: 15 residues. This CDR3 is CASNPPGKDYYGYTF. Here the CDR3 DNA reads TGTGCCAGTAACCCCCCAGGGAAAGATTACTATGGCTACACCTTC. Full variable domain (rest looked up from reference TRBV19 and TRBJ1-2): DGGITQSPKYLFRKEGQNVTLSCEQNLNHDAMYWYRQDPGQGLRLIYYSQIVNDFQKGDIAEGYSVSREKKESFPLTVTSAQKNPTAFYLCASNPPGKDYYGYTFGSGTRLTVV.

The rearrangement links TRBV20-1 to TRBJ1-4; tentative D call: TRBD1 (5 bases). Between the trimmed V and J ends, which lost 3 bases and 7 bases, there was a span of 9 bases. Germline CDR1 reads DFQATT; CDR2 reads SNEGSKA (reference sequence). CDR3 size: 12 residues. The CDR3 reads CSASWGSEKLFF. CDR3 DNA sequence: TGCAGTGCTAGTTGGGGGAGTGAAAAACTGTTTTTT.

To note about this clone: One junction end does not reproduce the germline sequence, and a read error may be involved. The rearrangement joins TRBV13 to TRBJ2-7; D is perhaps TRBD1 (6 bases). Germline lookup yields CDR1 PRHDT and CDR2 FYEKMQ (reference sequence). This CDR3 is 13 amino acids long. The CDR3 region has the DNA TGTGTCAGCAGCTCAGAGGACAGCTACGAGCAGTACTTC. Encoded protein: CVSSSEDSYEQYF.

The chain employs TRBV28 and TRBJ1-3, with a possible D match to TRBD1 (6 bases). The CDR3 is 14 residues long. Trimming pared 6 bases from V and 1 base from J, leaving 10 bases between. CDR1 is MDHEN and CDR2 is SYDVKM in the germline V gene. The DNA of the CDR3 is TGTGCCAGCAGCACAGGGTTTTCTGGAAACACCATATATTTT. Translation gives CASSTGFSGNTIYF.

The chain carries TRBV28 and TRBJ1-4, with D possibly matching TRBD1 (6 bases). CDR3 length: 15 amino acids. The germline CDR1 and CDR2 sequences are MDHEN and SYDVKM. V was trimmed by 1 base and J by 10 bases, leaving 16 bases between them. In nucleotides, the CDR3 is TGTGCCAGCAGTTTATCGCGGGGGCTCCAGAGAAAACTGTTTTTT. Translated, it gives CASSLSRGLQRKLFF.

CDR3 residues: CASSPSTGGNYGYTF. CDR3 nucleotide sequence: TGTGCCAGCAGCCCCTCGACAGGGGGCAACTATGGCTACACCTTC. The chain uses TRBV9 and TRBJ1-2; 10 bases match TRBD1. The CDR3 has 15 amino acids. Germline trimming cut 4 bases from V and 2 bases from J; bases unmatched to any gene: 5. CDR1 is SGDLS and CDR2 is YYNGEE in the germline V gene.

This clone appeared once. V and J are TRBV7-9 and TRBJ1-3, with 12 bases lining up with TRBD1. Unmatched junction bases numbered 4, after V lost 5 bases and J lost 2 bases. The CDR3 contains 16 residues. The V gene's germline CDR1 is SEHNR and CDR2 FQNEAQ (reference sequence). DNA of the CDR3: TGTGCCAGCAGCAGTAGGGACAGGGGGCCTGGAAACACCATATATTTT. It codes for CASSSRDRGPGNTIYF.

V usage is TRBV4-2 and J usage is TRBJ1-2; TRBD1 matches 10 bases. This CDR3 contains 13 residues. CDR1 LGHNA and CDR2 YNFKEQ come from the germline V gene. With 8 bases clipped from V and 8 bases from J, the junction kept 8 bases outside the gene matches. CDR3 coding DNA: TGTGCCAGCTCTGGGGCGGACAGGGGGGGCTACACCTTC. This codes for CASSGADRGGYTF.

This clone has just one count. The chain carries TRBV5-4 and TRBJ1-5; a possible D gene is TRBD1 (5 bases). V lost 4 bases and J 2 bases, leaving 13 bases between the germline ends. Germline values: CDR1 SGHNT, CDR2 YYREEE (reference sequence). The CDR3 extends over 15 amino acids. The CDR3 region is CASSIQGPGNQPQHF. In DNA form, the CDR3 reads TGTGCCAGCAGCATTCAGGGACCCGGCAATCAGCCCCAGCATTTT.

This rearrangement joins TRBV19 to TRBJ1-1, with TRBD1 matching over 7 bases. CDR3 length equals 15 residues. Germline trimming cut 2 bases from V and 1 base from J; bases unmatched to any gene: 4. Germline CDR1 reads LNHDA; CDR2 reads SQIVND (reference sequence). For the CDR3, the DNA is TGTGCCAGTAGTATAAACAGGGGAGGGAACACTGAAGCTTTCTTT. This encodes CASSINRGGNTEAFF.

V is TRBV28 and J is TRBJ1-2, with 11 bases matching TRBD1. The CDR3 spans 14 residues. The V and J ends lost 6 bases and 8 bases, in that order; junction bases with no gene match: 8. The germline V gene has CDR1 MDHEN and CDR2 SYDVKM. The CDR3 nucleotides read TGTGCCAGCAGGGAAGGACAGGGGGCGGGAGGCTACACCTTC. This translates into CASREGQGAGGYTF.

The genes are TRBV3-1 (or the pseudogene TRBV3-2) and TRBJ1-4; no reliable D call. CDR1 LGHDT and CDR2 YNNKEL come from the germline V gene (reference sequence). V was cut by 3 bases and J by 8 bases, with 10 bases left in between. The CDR3 extends over 13 amino acids. CDR3 coding DNA: TGTGCCAGCAGCCACATCCTAGGAGAAAAACTGTTTTTT. It translates to CASSHILGEKLFF.

The V gene is TRBV30, the J gene TRBJ2-1; 7 nucleotides line up with TRBD1. This CDR3 region has 13 residues. Germline CDR1 is GTSNPN and CDR2 is SVGIG (reference sequence). J lost 8 bases, V lost 2 bases, and 6 bases had no gene match. Written as DNA, the CDR3 is TGTGCCTGGAGTACTGGGGACAGCGATGAGCAGTTCTTC. Amino acids: CAWSTGDSDEQFF.

The chain couples TRBV28 to TRBJ1-2; 7 bases line up with TRBD1. This CDR3 has 14 residues. V shed 2 bases and J 2 bases; nucleotides not matched to a gene: 2. The germline CDR1 and CDR2 sequences are MDHEN and SYDVKM. The chain's CDR3 is CASSLVGQNYGYTF. For the CDR3, the DNA is TGTGCCAGCAGTTTAGTGGGACAGAACTATGGCTACACCTTC.

This chain links TRBV12-3 or TRBV12-4 with TRBJ1-1; D ambiguous. The V gene lost 0 bases and the J gene lost 11 bases, with 10 bases spanning the gap. CDR3 length: 12 residues. The DNA for the CDR3 is TGTGCCAGCAGTTTAGCGGCCGGCGATGCTTTCTTT. This sequence encodes CASSLAAGDAFF.

The gene calls are TRBV5-1 and TRBJ2-7, with D perhaps TRBD1 or TRBD2 (6 bases each). The CDR3 runs 15 residues. Germline CDR1 and CDR2: SGHRS and YFSETQ. The V and J ends lost 2 bases and 4 bases respectively, with 16 bases between them. The CDR3 region is CASSLGWGAGYEQYF. The CDR3 DNA reads as TGCGCCAGCAGCTTAGGGTGGGGGGCCGGGTACGAGCAGTACTTC. Full variable domain (outside the CDR3, taken from reference TRBV5-1 and TRBJ2-7): KAGVTQTPRYLIKTRGQQVTLSCSPISGHRSVSWYQQTPGQGLQFLFEYFSETQRNKGNFPGRFSGRQFSNSRSEMNVSTLELGDSALYLCASSLGWGAGYEQYFGPGTRLTVT.

V gene TRBV20-1 combines with J gene TRBJ1-1; no firm D call. Germline V gene sequence: CDR1 DFQATT, CDR2 SNEGSKA (reference sequence). The CDR3 length is 11 residues. The V and J ends lost 3 bases and 11 bases respectively, with 13 bases between them. CDR3 DNA sequence: TGCAGTGCTAGGATAGTTTCCGGGGCTTTCTTT. This translates into CSARIVSGAFF.

The count of this clone is one. The chain uses TRBV9 and TRBJ2-7; tentatively, D is TRBD1 (5 bases). This CDR3 spans 14 amino acids. CDR1 is SGDLS, CDR2 YYNGEE, per germline. V shed 4 bases and J shed 2 bases, with 13 bases lying between them. The CDR3 nucleotides read TGTGCCAGCAGCCCGACAAAGGGGACCTACGAGCAGTACTTC. Translation gives CASSPTKGTYEQYF. Looking up the rest from reference TRBV9 and TRBJ2-7 gives the full variable domain: DSGVTQTPKHLITATGQRVTLRCSPRSGDLSVYWYQQSLDQGLQFLIQYYNGEERAKGNILERFSAQQFPDLHSELNLSSLELGDSALYFCASSPTKGTYEQYFGPGTRLTVT.

The V and J genes are TRBV19 and TRBJ1-5; no clear D gene. Germline V gene sequence: CDR1 LNHDA, CDR2 SQIVND (reference sequence). Between the trimmed V and J ends, which lost 3 bases and 0 bases, there was a span of 9 bases. This CDR3 region has 15 residues. The CDR3 sequence is CASSMRQNSNQPQHF. As DNA, the CDR3 is TGTGCCAGTAGTATGCGTCAGAATAGCAATCAGCCCCAGCATTTT.

The chain has TRBV6-5 and TRBJ1-1; no clear D gene. V was shortened by 2 bases and J by 1 base, with 11 bases between the two germline ends. Germline CDR1 MNHEY, CDR2 SVGAGI. CDR3 length: 15 amino acids. The CDR3 DNA reads as TGTGCCAGCAGTTACACCGGTTTTGGGAACACTGAAGCTTTCTTT. It is translated as CASSYTGFGNTEAFF.

The V call is TRBV12-3 or TRBV12-4, the J call TRBJ1-5, with D unresolved. The ends were cut back, 4 bases at V and 11 bases at J, with 9 bases in the middle. This CDR3 is 11 amino acids long. The CDR3 here is CASSSGGAQHF. DNA for the CDR3: TGTGCCAGCAGTTCCGGAGGAGCCCAGCATTTT.

The gene calls are TRBV13 and TRBJ1-1; D unclear. V was cut by 3 bases and J by 2 bases, with 7 bases left in between. This CDR3 is built from 13 residues. Germline CDR1 reads PRHDT; CDR2 reads FYEKMQ (reference sequence). The CDR3 here is CASSLGSNTEAFF. The CDR3 DNA reads TGTGCCAGCAGCTTGGGCAGCAACACTGAAGCTTTCTTT.

V is TRBV2 and J is TRBJ1-2, with D perhaps matching TRBD1 (5 bases). The V gene's germline CDR1 is SNHLY and CDR2 FYNNEI. Trimming stripped 3 bases from V and 11 bases from J, with 13 bases between. The CDR3 totals 12 residues. The DNA of the CDR3 is TGTGCCAGCAGTGAGACAGAGCATCGGTACACCTTC. It encodes CASSETEHRYTF.